The rows below give T cell receptor beta chains drawn from one sample of a study of memory CD4+ T cells and cytomegalovirus serostatus. Produced via immunoSEQ multiplex PCR; TCRdb's table is partial and in-frame only. The sample carries 55,000 to 65,000 clones, about four fifths recorded once. Material: memory CD4+ T cells from blood. The receptors derive from an adult in good health and CMV-seronegative. Each CDR3 is given with its conserved first and last residue. Fields, in order: D gene, clone size, V gene, J gene, CDR3 protein, CDR3 DNA. A D gene is named only where the DNA matches it firmly. The size entry is marked missing in some rows and otherwise reads once, few, many or a size class.

>.|.|TRBV5-6|TRBJ1-6
CASSPLGEHSPLHF
TGTGCCAGCAGCCCTTTAGGCGAACATTCACCCCTCCACTTT
>.|.|TRBV15|TRBJ1-3
CATSRDTVRNGNTIYF
TGTGCCACCAGCAGAGATACTGTCAGAAACGGAAACACCATATATTTT
>TRBD1|.|TRBV11-2|TRBJ2-6
CASSLGQAASGANVLTF
TGTGCCAGCAGCTTGGGACAGGCGGCCTCTGGGGCCAACGTCCTGACTTTC
>.|.|TRBV7-9|TRBJ1-2
CASSFPINYGYTF
TGTGCCAGCAGCTTCCCGATTAACTATGGCTACACCTTC
>.|.|TRBV5-5|TRBJ2-3
CASSRDFAQYF
TGTGCCAGCAGCCGGGACTTTGCGCAGTATTTT
>.|.|TRBV18|TRBJ2-3
CASSLGNTQFF
TGTGCCAGCTCACTAGGGAATACGCAGTTTTTT
>.|.|TRBV2|TRBJ1-2
CASRAGNYGYTF
TGTGCCAGCAGGGCGGGGAACTATGGCTACACCTTC
>.|.|TRBV28|TRBJ2-1
CASSFGETGRYNEQFF
TGTGCCAGCAGTTTTGGTGAGACAGGGAGGTACAATGAGCAGTTCTTC
>.|once|TRBV19|TRBJ1-5
CASQSGTLGGNQPQHF
TGTGCCTCCCAAAGCGGGACATTAGGTGGCAATCAGCCCCAGCATTTT
>.|.|TRBV15|TRBJ1-1
CATSRARARTEAFF
TGTGCCACCAGCAGAGCGAGGGCGAGGACTGAAGCTTTCTTT
>.|.|TRBV2|TRBJ2-2
CASSEGSWAGELFF
TGTGCCAGCAGTGAAGGGAGTTGGGCCGGGGAGCTGTTTTTT
>.|.|TRBV9|TRBJ1-3
CASSPETPRRLGNTIYF
TGTGCCAGCAGCCCAGAGACCCCCAGGCGCCTTGGAAACACCATATATTTT
>TRBD1|.|TRBV30|TRBJ1-5
CAWSTGGYQPQHF
TGTGCCTGGAGTACAGGGGGCTATCAGCCCCAGCATTTT
>.|.|TRBV5-6|TRBJ1-1
CASSPGQNTEAFF
TGTGCCAGCAGCCCCGGACAGAACACTGAAGCTTTCTTT
>TRBD1|.|TRBV7-2|TRBJ2-7
CASSLGQGFDEQYF
TGTGCCAGCAGCTTGGGACAGGGGTTCGACGAGCAGTACTTC
>TRBD1|few|TRBV5-1|TRBJ1-1
CASSLGTGGEAFF
TGCGCCAGCAGCTTGGGGACAGGGGGTGAAGCTTTCTTT
>.|.|TRBV6-5|TRBJ2-2
CASSATHTGELFF
TGTGCCAGCAGTGCCACTCACACCGGGGAGCTGTTTTTT
>.|.|TRBV7-9|TRBJ2-5
CASQREETQYF
TGTGCCAGCCAGAGGGAGGAGACCCAGTACTTC
>.|.|TRBV5-4|TRBJ2-7
CASSSGTYEQYF
TGTGCCAGCAGCTCTGGGACCTACGAGCAGTACTTC
>TRBD1|.|TRBV25-1|TRBJ1-6
CASSPTGSYNSPLHF
TGTGCCAGCAGCCCGACAGGGTCCTATAATTCACCCCTCCACTTT
>.|.|TRBV5-4|TRBJ1-6
CASSSLGNSPLHF
TGTGCCAGCAGCAGTCTGGGGAATTCACCCCTCCACTTT
>.|once|TRBV5-4|TRBJ1-1
CASRRGGELHEAFF
TGTGCCAGCAGGCGGGGGGGTGAATTGCATGAAGCTTTCTTT
>.|.|TRBV28|TRBJ2-1
CASRAGGGEQFF
TGTGCCAGCAGAGCCGGGGGAGGTGAGCAGTTCTTC
>.|few|TRBV7-9|TRBJ1-6
CASSLRDVGNNSPLHF
TGTGCCAGCAGCTTAAGGGACGTGGGGAATAATTCACCCCTCCACTTT
>.|.|TRBV29-1|TRBJ2-3
CSVIGFTDTQYF
TGCAGCGTTATAGGATTCACAGATACGCAGTATTTT
>.|.|TRBV4-2|TRBJ1-3
CASSQAYLGSPGNTIYF
TGTGCCAGCAGCCAAGCTTATTTGGGGAGCCCTGGAAACACCATATATTTT
>.|.|TRBV5-1|TRBJ2-7
CASSPRTGSYEQYF
TGCGCCAGCAGCCCACGGACGGGCTCCTACGAGCAGTACTTC
>.|.|TRBV2|TRBJ1-6
CASKKDRSNSPLHF
TGTGCCAGCAAGAAGGACAGATCGAATTCACCCCTCCACTTT
>TRBD1|.|TRBV5-1|TRBJ2-1
CASSPSDRGDEQFF
TGCGCCAGCAGCCCCTCGGACAGGGGCGATGAGCAGTTCTTC
>.|.|TRBV30|TRBJ2-6
CAWTAPKSRISGANVLTF
TGTGCCTGGACTGCGCCTAAGAGTCGCATCTCTGGGGCCAACGTCCTGACTTTC
>TRBD1|once|TRBV18|TRBJ2-1
CASAIKTGTGDNEQFF
TGTGCCAGCGCAATTAAGACCGGGACAGGAGACAATGAGCAGTTCTTC
>.|.|TRBV4-3|TRBJ2-5
CASSQFPGGQETQYF
TGCGCCAGCAGCCAATTCCCCGGGGGCCAAGAGACCCAGTACTTC
>.|few|TRBV27|TRBJ1-5
CASSEDSRNQPQHF
TGTGCCAGCAGTGAGGACAGTCGCAATCAGCCCCAGCATTTT
>.|few|TRBV2|TRBJ1-1
CAIYPTPLNTEAFF
TGTGCCATCTACCCCACCCCGTTGAACACTGAAGCTTTCTTT
>TRBD1|.|TRBV19|TRBJ1-5
CASSPNRGGRDRGLYSNQPQHF
TGTGCCAGTAGTCCCAATAGAGGGGGCCGGGACAGGGGACTATATAGCAATCAGCCCCAGCATTTT
>.|.|TRBV6-1|TRBJ2-7
CASSWDWSSYEQYF
TGTGCCAGCAGCTGGGACTGGAGCTCCTACGAGCAGTACTTC
>.|.|TRBV16|TRBJ1-6
CASSQSTWTSYNSPLHF
TGTGCCAGCAGCCAATCTACGTGGACCTCCTATAATTCACCCCTCCACTTT
>.|.|TRBV12-5|TRBJ2-2
CASGSPRGELFF
TGTGCTAGTGGTTCTCCCCGGGGGGAGCTGTTTTTT
>.|few|TRBV18|TRBJ2-7
CASSPTAGSSYEQYF
TGTGCCAGCTCACCTACTGCAGGGTCCTCCTACGAGCAGTACTTC
>TRBD1|.|TRBV7-2|TRBJ1-6
CASSPAQGQGYNSPLHF
TGTGCCAGCAGCCCAGCCCAGGGACAGGGTTATAATTCACCCCTCCACTTT
>.|.|TRBV19|TRBJ1-3
CARSRDGDSGNTIYF
TGTGCCAGATCCCGGGACGGCGACTCTGGAAACACCATATATTTT
>TRBD1|.|TRBV19|TRBJ1-2
CATRPGQGDYGYTF
TGTGCCACCCGCCCGGGACAGGGGGACTATGGCTACACCTTC
>.|.|TRBV20-1|TRBJ2-7
CSATELYEQYF
TGCAGTGCCACTGAACTTTACGAGCAGTACTTC
>TRBD1|.|TRBV4-3|TRBJ2-2
CASSQDRDRGAGELFF
TGCGCCAGCAGCCAAGACCGGGACAGGGGCGCCGGGGAGCTGTTTTTT
>.|.|TRBV7-2|TRBJ2-6
CASSLEGHGANVLTF
TGTGCCAGCAGCTTAGAGGGGCATGGGGCCAACGTCCTGACTTTC
>TRBD1|.|TRBV5-1|TRBJ1-1
CASYPDRGTEAFF
TGCGCCAGCTACCCCGACAGGGGCACTGAAGCTTTCTTT
>.|.|TRBV7-8|TRBJ1-2
CASSPDTAYGYTF
TGTGCCAGCAGCCCAGATACAGCCTATGGCTACACCTTC
>TRBD1|once|TRBV18|TRBJ1-2
CASSLDREDYTF
TGTGCCAGCTCACTGGACAGGGAGGACTACACCTTC
>TRBD2|once|TRBV7-2|TRBJ2-2
CASSSGLAVLTGELFF
TGTGCCAGCAGCTCTGGACTAGCGGTTTTGACCGGGGAGCTGTTTTTT
>TRBD1|.|TRBV28|TRBJ1-2
CASSLPRGVGGPANYGYTF
TGTGCCAGCAGTTTACCTCGTGGGGTAGGGGGCCCAGCTAACTATGGCTACACCTTC